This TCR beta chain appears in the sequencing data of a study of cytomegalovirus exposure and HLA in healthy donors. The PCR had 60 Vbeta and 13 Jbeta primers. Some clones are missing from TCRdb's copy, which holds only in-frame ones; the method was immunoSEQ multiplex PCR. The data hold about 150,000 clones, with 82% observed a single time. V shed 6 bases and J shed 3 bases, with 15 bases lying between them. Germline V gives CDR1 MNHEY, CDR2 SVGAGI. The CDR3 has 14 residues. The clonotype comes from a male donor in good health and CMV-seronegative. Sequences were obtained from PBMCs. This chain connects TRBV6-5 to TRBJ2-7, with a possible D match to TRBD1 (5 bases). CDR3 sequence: CASSPPGPLYEQYF. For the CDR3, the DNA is TGTGCCAGCAGCCCCCCAGGGCCTCTCTACGAGCAGTACTTC.